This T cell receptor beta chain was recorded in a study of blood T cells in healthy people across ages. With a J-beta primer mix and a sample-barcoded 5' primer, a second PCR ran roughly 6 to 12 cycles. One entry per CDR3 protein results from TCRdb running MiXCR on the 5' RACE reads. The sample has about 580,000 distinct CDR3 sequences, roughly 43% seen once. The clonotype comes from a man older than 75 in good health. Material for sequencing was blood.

The CDR3 bases are TGTGCCAGCAGCTCCCCCACCAGGGGAGGCACAGATACGCAGTATTTT. This gives the protein CASSSPTRGGTDTQYF. The J gene is TRBJ2-3, the V gene TRBV7-9; D is perhaps TRBD1 (6 bases). Trimming stripped 4 bases from V and 1 base from J, with 15 bases between. CDR1 SEHNR and CDR2 FQNEAQ come from the germline V gene (reference sequence). The CDR3 runs 16 residues.